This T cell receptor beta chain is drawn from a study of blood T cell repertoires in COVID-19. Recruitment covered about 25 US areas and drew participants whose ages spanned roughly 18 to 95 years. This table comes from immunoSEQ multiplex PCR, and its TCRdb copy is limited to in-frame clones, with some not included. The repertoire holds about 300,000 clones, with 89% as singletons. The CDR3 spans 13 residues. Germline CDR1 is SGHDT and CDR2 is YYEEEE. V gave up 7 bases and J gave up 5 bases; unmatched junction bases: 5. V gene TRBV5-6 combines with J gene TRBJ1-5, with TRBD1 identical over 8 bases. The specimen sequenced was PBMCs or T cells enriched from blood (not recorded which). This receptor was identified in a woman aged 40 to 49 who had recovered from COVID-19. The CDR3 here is CASQQGGDQPQHF. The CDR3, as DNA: TGTGCCAGCCAACAGGGGGGCGATCAGCCCCAGCATTTT.